Below, 12 T cell receptor beta chains from the same sample are listed, as sequenced in a study of long-term antiretroviral therapy in people with HIV. Sequencing relied on immunoSEQ assay v3.0, run at survey level. This table comes from immunoSEQ multiplex PCR, and its TCRdb copy is limited to in-frame clones, with some not included. The sample contains around 12,000 clones, 79% of which appear only once. This sample comprised unsorted PBMCs, obtained 0.8 years before starting antiretroviral therapy. The receptors here all came from a woman between 40 and 50 years old with HIV.

The chain carries TRBV4-2 and TRBJ1-2; 7 bases match TRBD1. Germline CDR1 and CDR2: LGHNA and YNFKEQ. The V gene end was trimmed by 0 bases and the J gene end by 0 bases; junction bases not matched to a gene: 4. The CDR3 loop spans 16 amino acids. The CDR3 DNA is TGTGCCAGCAGCCAAGAGACGCAGGGGGCTAACTATGGCTACACCTTC. Protein sequence: CASSQETQGANYGYTF.

The CDR3, as DNA: TGTGCCAGCAGTTCGGGCGGCGGATCCAACTATGGCTACACCTTC. Protein: CASSSGGGSNYGYTF. The chain has TRBV27 and TRBJ1-2, with D unresolved. CDR3 length: 15 residues. The germline V gene encodes CDR1 MNHEY and CDR2 SMNVEV (reference sequence). V was shortened by 4 bases and J by 2 bases, with 14 bases between the two germline ends.

This chain joins TRBV18 and TRBJ2-5; maybe TRBD2 (5 bases). V lost 0 bases and J 2 bases, leaving 7 bases between the germline ends. There are 14 residues in the CDR3. Germline V lookup: CDR1 KGHSH, CDR2 LQKENI. CDR3: CASSPPQRQETQYF. The CDR3 DNA is TGTGCCAGCTCACCACCGCAGCGGCAAGAGACCCAGTACTTC.

This chain uses TRBV5-1 with TRBJ2-3, with 8 positions matching TRBD2. V shed 6 bases, J shed 4 bases, and the junction held 10 bases outside the gene matches. Germline V gene data show CDR1 as SGHRS and CDR2 as YFSETQ. The CDR3 sequence is 15 residues long. CDR3 DNA: TGCGCCAGCACTAGAGCGGGAGATCGAGCAGATACGCAGTATTTT. This translates into CASTRAGDRADTQYF.

This clone occurred once. The CDR3 loop is CASSSPSGSSYNEQFF. The CDR3 region has the DNA TGTGCCAGCAGTTCCCCTAGCGGGAGCTCCTACAATGAGCAGTTCTTC. The chain joins TRBV28 to TRBJ2-1; 10 nucleotides agree with TRBD2. CDR3 length: 16 amino acids. CDR1 is MDHEN, CDR2 SYDVKM, per germline. Trimming cost V 4 bases and J 0 bases; bases outside gene matches: 3.

The chain uses TRBV6-5 and TRBJ2-7, with 7 nucleotides matching TRBD2. Germline CDR1 MNHEY, CDR2 SVGAGI. The CDR3 is 14 amino acids. With V trimmed by 5 bases and J by 4 bases, 8 bases remained unmatched. The DNA of the CDR3 is TGTGCCAGCAGTCCGAGCGGGAAATATTACGAGCAGTACTTC. Encoded protein: CASSPSGKYYEQYF.

This chain uses TRBV25-1 with TRBJ2-1; D is possibly TRBD2 (6 bases). Germline V lookup: CDR1 MGHDK, CDR2 SYGVNS. CDR3 length: 12 amino acids. The V and J ends lost 4 bases and 7 bases respectively, with 8 bases between them. In DNA, the CDR3 is TGTGCCAGCAGTGGACTAGTTAATGAGCAGTTCTTC. It specifies CASSGLVNEQFF.

Only a few counts were recorded for this clone. The rearrangement uses TRBV5-4 and TRBJ2-3; 9 positions match TRBD1. There are 15 residues in the CDR3. CDR1 is SGHNT, CDR2 YYREEE, per germline (reference sequence). V shed 4 bases and J 1 base; nucleotides not matched to a gene: 4. The CDR3: CASSGDRVGTDTQYF. The CDR3 region has the DNA TGTGCCAGCAGCGGGGACAGGGTAGGCACAGATACGCAGTATTTT.

In DNA, the CDR3 is TGCGCCAGCAGCTTTATGGACGGAAGCTCCTACAATGAGCAGTTCTTC. This gives the protein CASSFMDGSSYNEQFF. The rearrangement links TRBV5-1 to TRBJ2-1; the D is unclear. The V end lost 2 bases, the J end lost 0 bases, and 12 bases lay between the germline ends. This CDR3 has 16 residues. CDR1 is SGHRS, CDR2 YFSETQ, per germline. Full variable domain (outside the CDR3, taken from reference TRBV5-1 and TRBJ2-1): KAGVTQTPRYLIKTRGQQVTLSCSPISGHRSVSWYQQTPGQGLQFLFEYFSETQRNKGNFPGRFSGRQFSNSRSEMNVSTLELGDSALYLCASSFMDGSSYNEQFFGPGTRLTVL.

The rearrangement uses TRBV7-2 and TRBJ2-5; D call uncertain. The CDR3 is made up of 13 amino acids. Germline V gene data show CDR1 as SGHTA and CDR2 as FQGNSA. Trimming left V 1 base short and J 6 bases short, with 9 bases between. Here the CDR3 reads CASSLGGLQTQYF. Written as DNA, the CDR3 is TGTGCCAGCAGCTTAGGAGGTTTGCAGACCCAGTACTTC.

The V and J genes are TRBV15 and TRBJ1-5; D gene ambiguous. The CDR3 contains 14 residues. Trimming removed 0 bases from V and 2 bases from J, with 5 bases in between. Germline V lookup: CDR1 LNHNV, CDR2 YYDKDF (reference sequence). DNA of the CDR3: TGTGCCACCAGCAGAGATCAGGGCAATCAGCCCCAGCATTTT. Translating gives CATSRDQGNQPQHF.

This clone was detected only once. The CDR3 region has the DNA TGTGCCAGCAGCCAATGGGGCGGCACTTACAATGAGCAGTTCTTC. Translated: CASSQWGGTYNEQFF. This rearrangement joins TRBV14 to TRBJ2-1, with D maybe TRBD1 (5 bases). Per germline, CDR1 SGHDN and CDR2 FVKESK. The CDR3 is 15 residues long. Between the trimmed V and J ends, which lost 2 bases and 4 bases, there was a span of 12 bases.